Sequencing of this T cell receptor beta chain was carried out in a study of vaccination effects on CD4 cells after COVID-19. The overall study: With around 10 ug/ml peptides and 7.5 to 10 IU/ml IL-2, fewer than 2.5 million PBMC per well were cultured.

Study results and caveats: Marked clonal contraction of both clone types appeared late after vaccination. Cross-reactivity with common cold coronaviruses was shown by only 1 of 255 vaccine-induced clones in healthy vaccinees.

The protocol was immunoSEQ multiplex PCR, while the TCRdb copy is restricted to in-frame clones and leaves out a portion. In the table there are around 46,000 clones, 55% to 75% of which are singletons. As to this clone: What it binds is not known.

When around 10 days of culture had elapsed, CD4+ T cells were isolated. This TCR was recovered from a human donor who received a COVID-19 vaccine. Sequencing was performed on CD4+ T cells from PBMCs cultured without peptide, taken before COVID-19 vaccination.

The CDR3 region is CASGQGGYEQYF. CDR3 in DNA: TGTGCCAGCGGTCAGGGAGGCTACGAGCAGTACTTC. The gene calls are TRBV2 and TRBJ2-7; D is perhaps TRBD2 (6 bases). CDR3 length: 12 amino acids. Trimming stripped 8 bases from V and 3 bases from J, with 11 bases between. Germline V gene data show CDR1 as SNHLY and CDR2 as FYNNEI.